The source of this T cell receptor (beta chain) is a study of vaccination and CD4 T cells after COVID-19. Study in general: Six men and four women formed the convalescents, two being Hispanic. Study-level findings and limits: Early timepoints after natural infection were not analyzed in these convalescent patients.

The germline gives CDR1 SGHKS, CDR2 YYEKEE (reference sequence). V lost 4 bases to trimming and J lost 1 base, with 8 bases between them. The CDR3 has 13 residues. The Oncomine TCR Beta short-read assay generated sequence data from the DNA of cultured CD4+ T cells. In TCRdb, the PCR reads were re-called with MiXCR into one record per CDR3 protein. The sample lists around 12,000 distinct CDR3 sequences; 41% were seen once. Sample treatment: roughly 10-day PBMC culture with coronavirus spike peptide pools or control peptides (ViraFEST assay). Dates of PCR positivity, March to December 2020, preceded the US Alpha, Beta and Delta variants. This clonotype was observed a handful of times. Its antigen remains unidentified.

Material: CD4+ T cells from blood, cultured in vitro, obtained after SARS-CoV-2 vaccination. V and J are TRBV5-5 and TRBJ1-1; D gene unclear. The TCR was taken from a human donor who had recovered from COVID-19. In DNA form, the CDR3 reads TGTGCCAGCAGCCTCCTGGGGAACACTGAAGCTTTCTTT. This translates into CASSLLGNTEAFF.